This TCR beta chain was observed in a study of blood T cell repertoires in COVID-19. V gave up 5 bases and J gave up 5 bases; unmatched junction bases: 8. Germline lookup yields CDR1 SNHLY and CDR2 FYNNEI. The CDR3 has 14 residues. Donors in Cohort 3 counted as recovered after two negative PCRs, clearance, or symptom resolution. Using immunoSEQ multiplex PCR, the repertoire was profiled, and TCRdb retains in-frame clones only, with some absent. The data contain fewer than 450,000 clones, about 88% of them singletons. The receptor was isolated from a woman under 40 who had recovered from COVID-19. The chain uses TRBV2 and TRBJ1-2; 7 nucleotides line up with TRBD1. The sequencing sample was made of PBMCs or T cells enriched from blood (not recorded which). CDR3 nucleotides: TGTGCCAGCAGTTTACCGACAGGGAAATATGGCTACACCTTC. Amino acid sequence: CASSLPTGKYGYTF.